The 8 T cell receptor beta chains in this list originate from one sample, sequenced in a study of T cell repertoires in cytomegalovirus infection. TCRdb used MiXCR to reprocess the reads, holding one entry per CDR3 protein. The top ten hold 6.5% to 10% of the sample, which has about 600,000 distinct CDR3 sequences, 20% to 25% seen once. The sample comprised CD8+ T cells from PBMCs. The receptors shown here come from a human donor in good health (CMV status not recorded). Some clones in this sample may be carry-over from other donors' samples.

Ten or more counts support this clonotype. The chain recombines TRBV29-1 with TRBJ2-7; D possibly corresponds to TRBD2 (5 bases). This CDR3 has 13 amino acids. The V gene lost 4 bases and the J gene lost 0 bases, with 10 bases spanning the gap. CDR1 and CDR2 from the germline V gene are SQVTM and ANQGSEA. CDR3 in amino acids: CSVVGSGSYEQYF. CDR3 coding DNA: TGCAGCGTTGTAGGCAGCGGCTCCTACGAGCAGTACTTC.

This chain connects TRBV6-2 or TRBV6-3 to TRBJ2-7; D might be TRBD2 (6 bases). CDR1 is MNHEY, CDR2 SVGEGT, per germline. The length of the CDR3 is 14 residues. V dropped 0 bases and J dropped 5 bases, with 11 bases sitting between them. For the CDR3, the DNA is TGTGCCAGCAGTTACTCGATGGGACTTGACGAGCAGTACGTC. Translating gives CASSYSMGLDEQYV.

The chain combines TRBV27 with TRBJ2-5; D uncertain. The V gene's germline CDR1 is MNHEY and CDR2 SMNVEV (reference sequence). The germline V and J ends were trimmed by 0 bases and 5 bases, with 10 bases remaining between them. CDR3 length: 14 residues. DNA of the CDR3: TGTGCCAGCAGTTTATCTTGGGGTGGCGAGACCCAGTACTTC. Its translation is CASSLSWGGETQYF.

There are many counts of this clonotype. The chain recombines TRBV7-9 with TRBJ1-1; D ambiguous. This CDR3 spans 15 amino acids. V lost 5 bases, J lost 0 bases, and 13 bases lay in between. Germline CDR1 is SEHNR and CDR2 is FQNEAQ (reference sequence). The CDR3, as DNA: TGTGCCAGCAGCCCCGTCGGGTACGTGAACACTGAAGCTTTCTTT. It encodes CASSPVGYVNTEAFF.

Here the CDR3 DNA reads TGCAGCGTCCGGACAGGGCGGCATGAGCAGTTCTTC. Residues: CSVRTGRHEQFF. The genes are TRBV29-1 and TRBJ2-1; 8 nucleotides match TRBD1. The CDR3 contains 12 residues. Germline-derived CDR1 and CDR2 are SQVTM and ANQGSEA. V was clipped by 6 bases and J by 8 bases; unmatched bases: 6.

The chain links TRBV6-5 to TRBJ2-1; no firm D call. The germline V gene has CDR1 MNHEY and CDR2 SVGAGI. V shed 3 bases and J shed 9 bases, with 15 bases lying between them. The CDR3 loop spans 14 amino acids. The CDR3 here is CASSYTMGLGEQFF. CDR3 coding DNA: TGTGCCAGCAGTTATACAATGGGTCTTGGTGAGCAGTTCTTC.

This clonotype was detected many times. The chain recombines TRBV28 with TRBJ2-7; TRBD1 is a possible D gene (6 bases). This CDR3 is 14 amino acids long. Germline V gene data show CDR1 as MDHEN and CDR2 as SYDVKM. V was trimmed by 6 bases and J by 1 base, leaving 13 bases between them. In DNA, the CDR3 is TGTGCCAGCAGCCCTGGACAGACATCCTACGAGCAGTACGTC. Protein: CASSPGQTSYEQYV.

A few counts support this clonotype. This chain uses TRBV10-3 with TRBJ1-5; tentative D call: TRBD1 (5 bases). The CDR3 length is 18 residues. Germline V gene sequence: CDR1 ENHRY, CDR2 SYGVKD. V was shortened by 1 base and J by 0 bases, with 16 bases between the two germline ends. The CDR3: CAISEWGRGAYSNQPQHF. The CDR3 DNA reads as TGTGCCATCAGTGAGTGGGGGAGGGGAGCGTATAGCAATCAGCCCCAGCATTTT.